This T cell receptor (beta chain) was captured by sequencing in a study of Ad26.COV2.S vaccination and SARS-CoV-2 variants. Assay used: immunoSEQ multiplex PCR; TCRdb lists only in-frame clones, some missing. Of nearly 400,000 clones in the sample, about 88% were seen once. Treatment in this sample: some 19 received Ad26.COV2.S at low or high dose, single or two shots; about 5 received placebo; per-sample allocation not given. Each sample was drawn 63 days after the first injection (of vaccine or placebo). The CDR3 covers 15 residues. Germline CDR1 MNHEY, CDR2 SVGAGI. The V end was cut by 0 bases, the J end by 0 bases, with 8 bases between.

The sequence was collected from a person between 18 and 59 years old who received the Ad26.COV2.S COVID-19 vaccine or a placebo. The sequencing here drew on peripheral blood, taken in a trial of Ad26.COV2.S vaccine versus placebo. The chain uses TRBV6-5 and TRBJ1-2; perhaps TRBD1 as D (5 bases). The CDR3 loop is CASSYSRGTNYGYTF. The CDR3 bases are TGTGCCAGCAGTTACTCGCGGGGGACTAACTATGGCTACACCTTC.